This entry features one T cell receptor beta chain sequence. The antigen remains unidentified. Other DNA sequences in the sample encode the same CDR3. V was clipped by 7 bases and J by 0 bases, with 9 bases between them. CDR3 length equals 13 residues. The germline V gene has CDR1 MDHEN and CDR2 SYDVKM. This table comes from immunoSEQ multiplex PCR, and its TCRdb copy is limited to in-frame clones, with some not included. The data show about 360,000 clones, approximately 90% seen once. These data originate in a study of cytomegalovirus exposure and HLA in healthy donors. Findings and limits, study-wide: Rarity held for most TCR sequences, but there were some public TCRs that occurred in many donors.

Sequencing was performed on PBMCs. This clonotype was obtained from a woman in her late teens or twenties in good health and CMV-seronegative. J is TRBJ1-1 and V is TRBV28; D is ambiguous. The CDR3 region is CASTLGVNTEAFF. CDR3 in DNA: TGTGCCAGCACCCTAGGTGTGAACACTGAAGCTTTCTTT.